These 27 T cell receptor beta chains came from one sample sequenced in a study of human CD8 memory T cell subsets. Libraries of TCR beta chains were produced by 5' RACE (UMI-labeled). From the 5' RACE reads, TCRdb lists one entry per CDR3 protein and no DNA. The sample spans 10,000 to 15,000 distinct CDR3 sequences; the ten largest clones claim 14%. Sequencing was carried out using CD8+ T cells from PBMCs. These TCRs come from a human donor in good health.

J is TRBJ2-5 and V is TRBV12-3 or TRBV12-4. This CDR3 has 14 residues. CDR3 residues: CASSLAVRRETQYF.

This chain connects TRBV6-1 to TRBJ1-5; the D gene TCRdb calls, TRBD1, cannot be checked with no DNA. Germline CDR1 and CDR2: MNHNS and SASEGT. The CDR3 totals 17 residues. The CDR3 here is CASTERARQEVNQPQHF.

The chain carries TRBV6-5 and TRBJ2-1. The CDR3 has 11 amino acids. The germline V gene encodes CDR1 MNHEY and CDR2 SVGAGI. The CDR3 protein is CASSYSREQFF.

This clonotype is medium-sized (0.01 to 0.1%) by frequency. The rearrangement joins TRBV7-2 to TRBJ2-3; TCRdb gives TRBD1 as the D gene, but with no DNA this cannot be confirmed. Germline V CDR1 and CDR2: SGHTA, FQGNSA. This CDR3 comprises 14 residues. This CDR3 reads CASSSPLYADTQYF.

This clonotype is called large based on its frequency. The chain employs TRBV5-5 and TRBJ2-1; lacking DNA, the TRBD1 call made by TCRdb goes unchecked. Looked up from germline, CDR1 is SGHKS and CDR2 is YYEKEE (reference sequence). The CDR3 consists of 16 residues. The CDR3 reads CASSPSWGGRVNEQFF.

Here the CDR3 reads CASSFLTNQETQYF. V is TRBV7-8 and J is TRBJ2-5. Germline lookup yields CDR1 SGHVS and CDR2 FQNEAQ. The length of the CDR3 is 14 residues.

The CDR3 protein is CASSLSPSGGYEQYF. The chain carries TRBV27 and TRBJ2-7; TCRdb reports TRBD2, a call that lacks DNA to check it against. Germline V gene data show CDR1 as MNHEY and CDR2 as SMNVEV (reference sequence). The CDR3 is 15 amino acids.

This clonotype is labeled medium-sized based on frequency. The rearrangement links TRBV7-3 to TRBJ1-1; TCRdb's D gene call, TRBD1, goes unchecked for lack of DNA. This CDR3 comprises 13 residues. The germline V gene has CDR1 SGHTA and CDR2 FQGTGA. CDR3 in amino acids: CASTPVVGTEAFF.

V gene TRBV7-6 combines with J gene TRBJ2-7; with no DNA, the TCRdb D assignment of TRBD1 cannot be verified. Germline CDR1 and CDR2: SGHVS and FNYEAQ. This CDR3 contains 14 residues. CDR3 amino acids: CASSLRDTTYEQYF.

The J gene is TRBJ2-2, the V gene TRBV29-1; TCRdb's assignment of TRBD1 cannot be checked, as there is no DNA. CDR3 size: 14 residues. Germline CDR1 SQVTM, CDR2 ANQGSEA. CDR3: CSVEGDSRTGELFF.

This chain uses TRBV7-3 with TRBJ2-3; without DNA, the TCRdb call of TRBD2 cannot be checked. The CDR3 consists of 15 residues. Germline V CDR1 and CDR2: SGHTA, FQGTGA. The CDR3 loop reads CASSLTAGVGDTQYF. The full variable domain, rest sourced from reference TRBV7-3 and TRBJ2-3, is GAGVSQTPSNKVTEKGKYVELRCDPISGHTALYWYRQSLGQGPEFLIYFQGTGAADDSGLPNDRFFAVRPEGSVSTLKIQRTERGDSAVYLCASSLTAGVGDTQYFGPGTRLTVL.

The rearrangement links TRBV7-3 to TRBJ2-3; there is no DNA to check the TCRdb D call of TRBD2. Per germline, CDR1 SGHTA and CDR2 FQGTGA. The length of the CDR3 is 14 residues. The CDR3 sequence: CASSLSGSADTQYF.

The chain joins TRBV5-5 to TRBJ2-7; TCRdb's assignment of TRBD1 cannot be checked, as there is no DNA. Per germline, CDR1 SGHKS and CDR2 YYEKEE (reference sequence). CDR3 length: 15 residues. This chain's CDR3 is CASSLSGTGNYEQYF.

The V gene is TRBV27, the J gene TRBJ2-1; lacking DNA, the TRBD2 call made by TCRdb goes unchecked. There are 20 residues in the CDR3. Looked up from germline, CDR1 is MNHEY and CDR2 is SMNVEV (reference sequence). The CDR3 loop is CASSSTIYTLSSGRHNEQFF.

The rearrangement uses TRBV4-3 and TRBJ2-5; the TCRdb call, TRBD2, lacks DNA for checking. Germline CDR1 and CDR2: LGHNA and YSLEER. This CDR3 has 17 amino acids. This CDR3 is CASSQDFSGSRQETQYF.

The chain carries TRBV19 and TRBJ1-1; there is no DNA to check the TCRdb D call of TRBD1. The CDR3 is made up of 16 amino acids. Germline loops: CDR1 LNHDA, CDR2 SQIVND (reference sequence). The CDR3 spells CASSSPRQGMNTEAFF. The entire variable domain, with the rest obtained from reference TRBV19 and TRBJ1-1, is as follows: DGGITQSPKYLFRKEGQNVTLSCEQNLNHDAMYWYRQDPGQGLRLIYYSQIVNDFQKGDIAEGYSVSREKKESFPLTVTSAQKNPTAFYLCASSSPRQGMNTEAFFGQGTRLTVV.

The chain links TRBV6-1 to TRBJ2-3; with no DNA, the TCRdb D assignment of TRBD2 cannot be verified. This CDR3 comprises 15 residues. Germline-derived CDR1 and CDR2 are MNHNS and SASEGT. The CDR3 loop is CASSVLVAGTDTQYF.

This rearrangement joins TRBV15 to TRBJ1-3; absent DNA, TCRdb's TRBD1 call cannot be checked. This CDR3 is built from 16 residues. Germline CDR1 is LNHNV and CDR2 is YYDKDF (reference sequence). CDR3 sequence: CATSKGTGYSENTIYF.

The chain is built from TRBV15 and TRBJ2-1. The CDR3 spans 12 residues. Germline V lookup: CDR1 LNHNV, CDR2 YYDKDF (reference sequence). CDR3 sequence: CATSSSYNEQFF.

This clonotype is medium-sized by frequency. The chain's CDR3 is CATSRDGSGGAETQYF. The J gene is TRBJ2-5, the V gene TRBV15; TCRdb reports TRBD2, a call that lacks DNA to check it against. This CDR3 has 16 amino acids. CDR1 is LNHNV and CDR2 is YYDKDF in the germline V gene (reference sequence).

This sequence joins TRBV28 and TRBJ2-5; the D call from TCRdb, TRBD2, cannot be confirmed without DNA. The CDR3 spans 13 residues. Germline lookup yields CDR1 MDHEN and CDR2 SYDVKM. The CDR3 spells CASSSLSDETQYF.

The J gene is TRBJ1-2, the V gene TRBV27; TCRdb's assignment of TRBD1 cannot be checked, as there is no DNA. CDR1 MNHEY and CDR2 SMNVEV come from the germline V gene (reference sequence). This CDR3 contains 16 residues. The CDR3 loop reads CASRPIGTGENYGYTF.

The V and J genes are TRBV7-9 and TRBJ2-1. CDR1 and CDR2 (germline): SEHNR, FQNEAQ (reference sequence). The CDR3 sequence is 12 residues long. CDR3 sequence reads: CASSFLNNEQFF.

The chain carries TRBV4-1 and TRBJ2-7; TCRdb's assignment of TRBD1 cannot be checked, as there is no DNA. Germline lookup yields CDR1 MGHRA and CDR2 YSYEKL. This CDR3 has 14 amino acids. CDR3 sequence reads: CASSFDRGQYEQYF.

The rearrangement uses TRBV6-6 and TRBJ2-5; no DNA is available, so the TRBD1 call from TCRdb remains unchecked. The CDR3 consists of 18 residues. CDR1 MNHNY and CDR2 SVGAGI come from the germline V gene (reference sequence). CDR3 region: CASSYPLPLADPQETQYF.

This sequence joins TRBV4-2 and TRBJ1-1. Germline V gene sequence: CDR1 LGHNA, CDR2 YNFKEQ. The CDR3 runs to 13 residues. This CDR3 is CASSQEKRTEAFF.

The chain couples TRBV9 to TRBJ2-6; the D gene TCRdb calls, TRBD1, cannot be checked with no DNA. The CDR3 is made up of 19 amino acids. Germline V gives CDR1 SGDLS, CDR2 YYNGEE. The CDR3 loop is CASSVGFWQGIAGANVLTF.